The 4 T cell receptor beta chains reported below all come from one sample, sequenced in a study of T cells in Graves' hyperthyroidism and ophthalmopathy. The CDR3 regions of TCR beta were amplified from RNA transcripts. The TCR CDR3 first-round RT-PCR relied on the HTBI primer set. TCRdb re-called the multiplex PCR reads through MiXCR, storing one row per CDR3 protein. The sample carries 550,000 to 700,000 distinct CDR3 sequences, roughly 46% recorded once. Sequenced input: peripheral blood or thyroid tissue (not recorded which). All receptors come from an adult woman with Graves' disease, either hyperthyroidism or ophthalmopathy (not recorded which).

This clonotype has at least ten counts. V is TRBV6-6 and J is TRBJ2-7; 10 bases map to TRBD1. The CDR3 has 15 amino acids. Germline V gene data show CDR1 as MNHNY and CDR2 as SVGAGI (reference sequence). Trimming removed 5 bases from V and 7 bases from J; junction bases left unmatched: 11. The CDR3, as DNA: TGTGCCAGCAGTCGAAGCGACAGGGGGCAGATTGAGCAGTACTTC. The encoded protein is CASSRSDRGQIEQYF.

The genes are TRBV30 and TRBJ1-5; no definite D call. V was cut by 0 bases and J by 6 bases, with 9 bases left in between. The CDR3 is 13 amino acids. The germline V gene has CDR1 GTSNPN and CDR2 SVGIG (reference sequence). The CDR3 protein is CAWSVTERQPQHF. In nucleotides, the CDR3 is TGTGCCTGGAGTGTCACCGAACGTCAGCCCCAGCATTTT.

This chain uses TRBV4-1 with TRBJ1-6; D is uncertain. CDR3 size: 14 residues. From germline, CDR1 is MGHRA and CDR2 YSYEKL. V was clipped by 1 base and J by 7 bases, with 8 bases between them. The CDR3 bases are TGCGCCAGCAGCCAAGTTAGGCCGAATTCACCCCTCCACTTT. This sequence encodes CASSQVRPNSPLHF.

This clonotype has at least ten counts. The chain couples TRBV6-5 to TRBJ1-2; D is possibly TRBD1 (5 bases). V lost 9 bases and J 4 bases, leaving 18 bases between the germline ends. The CDR3 loop spans 14 amino acids. The germline CDR1 and CDR2 sequences are MNHEY and SVGAGI. CDR3: CASSASGTRYGYTF. The CDR3 nucleotides read TGTGCCAGTAGCGCCTCGGGGACGCGCTATGGCTACACCTTC.